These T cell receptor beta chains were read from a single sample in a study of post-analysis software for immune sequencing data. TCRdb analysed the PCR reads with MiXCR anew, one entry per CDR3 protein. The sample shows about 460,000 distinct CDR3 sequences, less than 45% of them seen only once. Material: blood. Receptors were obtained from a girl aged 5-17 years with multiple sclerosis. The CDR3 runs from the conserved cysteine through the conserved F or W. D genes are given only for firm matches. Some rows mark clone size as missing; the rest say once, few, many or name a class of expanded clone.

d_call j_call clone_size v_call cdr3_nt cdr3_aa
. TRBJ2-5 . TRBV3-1 TGTGCCAGCAGCCCCAGATTAGCACTCCAAGAGACCCAGTACTTC CASSPRLALQETQYF
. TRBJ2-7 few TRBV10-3 TGTGCCCCCTCCTACGAGCAGTACTTC CAPSYEQYF
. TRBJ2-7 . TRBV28 TGTGCCAGCAGTTCCTCCGGGGGGCCAGGGGGAACCCACGAGCAGTACTTC CASSSSGGPGGTHEQYF
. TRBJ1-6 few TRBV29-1 TGCAGCGTGAGTGGGACACCAGGGAATTCACCCCTCCACTTT CSVSGTPGNSPLHF
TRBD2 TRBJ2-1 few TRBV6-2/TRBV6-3 TGTGCCAGCAGTACCATAGCGGGAGGACCTTACAATGAGCAGTTCTTC CASSTIAGGPYNEQFF
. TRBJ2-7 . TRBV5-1 TGCGCCAGCAGCCCCGGTCATGGGGTCTACGAGCAGTACTTC CASSPGHGVYEQYF
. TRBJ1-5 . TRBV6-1 TGTGCCAGTAGAAAACAGGGTGGCGAGGGTCAGCCCCAGCATTTT CASRKQGGEGQPQHF
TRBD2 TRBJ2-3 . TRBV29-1 TGCAGCGTTGAAGAAGGAGGGCTAGCGGGGGGGCCCAGGGCGCAGTATTTT CSVEEGGLAGGPRAQYF
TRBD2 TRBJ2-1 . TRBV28 TGTGCCAGCAGTTCGCTACCGGGACTAGCGGGAGGCGATGAGCAGTTCTTC CASSSLPGLAGGDEQFF
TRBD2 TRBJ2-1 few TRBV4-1 TGCGCCAGCAGCCAAACGGGACTAGCGGGAGAAGGCAATGAGCAGTTCTTC CASSQTGLAGEGNEQFF
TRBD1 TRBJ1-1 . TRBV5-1 TGCGCCAGCAGCGGGGGACAGGGGGTCTTCATGAACACTGAAGCTTTCTTT CASSGGQGVFMNTEAFF
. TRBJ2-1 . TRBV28 TGTGCCAGCATCCCTGGGGGCGGGAGCTACAATGAGCAGTTCTTC CASIPGGGSYNEQFF
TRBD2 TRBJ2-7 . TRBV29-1 TGCAGCGTGAACACCCCTAGCGGGAGCTCCTACGAGCAGTACTTC CSVNTPSGSSYEQYF
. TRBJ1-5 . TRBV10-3 TGTGCCATCAGTGAGGACCGGGACCTAAATCAGCCCCAGCATTTT CAISEDRDLNQPQHF
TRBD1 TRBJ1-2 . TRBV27 TGTGCCAGCAGGGCAGGGGGCATCTATGGCTACACCTTC CASRAGGIYGYTF
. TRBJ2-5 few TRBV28 TGTGCCAGCAGTTTACCCCAGTCACAAGAGACCCAGTACTTC CASSLPQSQETQYF
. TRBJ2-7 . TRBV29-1 TGCAGCGTGAACCACAATGAGCAGTACTTC CSVNHNEQYF